Listed below are T cell receptor beta chains from one sample, sequenced in a study of blood T cell repertoires in COVID-19. Only in-frame clones appear in the TCRdb table, and some are missing; sequencing was by immunoSEQ multiplex PCR. The table lists 75,000 to 85,000 clones, approximately 82% of them singletons. The sequenced material came from peripheral blood. The receptors here all came from a human donor in a cohort sampled during active COVID-19. CDR3s leave out the opening cysteine and the closing phenylalanine or tryptophan. Clone size, where shown, is once, few, many, or a class for clones that have expanded.

CDR3aa: ASSLDQGDRAYGYT
v_gene: TRBV5-1
j_gene: TRBJ1-2
abundance: -

CDR3aa: AMSRGGAGETQY
v_gene: TRBV6-5
j_gene: TRBJ2-5
abundance: -

CDR3aa: ASSSGQGTGELF
v_gene: TRBV3-1/TRBV3-2
j_gene: TRBJ2-2
abundance: -

CDR3aa: SVTGYPNYGYT
v_gene: TRBV29-1
j_gene: TRBJ1-2
abundance: -

CDR3aa: ASSQVPGQGSEQY
v_gene: TRBV3-1/TRBV3-2
j_gene: TRBJ2-7
abundance: few

CDR3aa: ASSRTLGQGTYEQY
v_gene: TRBV3-1/TRBV3-2
j_gene: TRBJ2-7
abundance: few

CDR3aa: ASSARGPYNEQF
v_gene: TRBV6-2/TRBV6-3
j_gene: TRBJ2-1
abundance: -

CDR3aa: ASSLGTDYNEQF
v_gene: TRBV5-1
j_gene: TRBJ2-1
abundance: -

CDR3aa: ASSVDPGQREGNTIY
v_gene: TRBV9
j_gene: TRBJ1-3
abundance: few

CDR3aa: AWEQGEGSYEQY
v_gene: TRBV30
j_gene: TRBJ2-7
abundance: once

CDR3aa: ASSQISATASPLH
v_gene: TRBV6-5
j_gene: TRBJ1-6
abundance: -

CDR3aa: ASRTGVNSPLH
v_gene: TRBV27
j_gene: TRBJ1-6
abundance: -

CDR3aa: ASSLYEGPYGYT
v_gene: TRBV7-3
j_gene: TRBJ1-2
abundance: few

CDR3aa: ASSRDFGNTIY
v_gene: TRBV7-9
j_gene: TRBJ1-3
abundance: -

CDR3aa: ASTPKSRGPTYNTQY
v_gene: TRBV19
j_gene: TRBJ2-3
abundance: -

CDR3aa: ASSQGQGGEQY
v_gene: TRBV3-1/TRBV3-2
j_gene: TRBJ2-7
abundance: -

CDR3aa: ASRRDRDYEQY
v_gene: TRBV7-9
j_gene: TRBJ2-7
abundance: -

CDR3aa: ASRAPLTDTQY
v_gene: TRBV10-2
j_gene: TRBJ2-3
abundance: -

CDR3aa: ASSSAGTAREQF
v_gene: TRBV7-8
j_gene: TRBJ2-1
abundance: -

CDR3aa: AWKWGREAF
v_gene: TRBV30
j_gene: TRBJ1-1
abundance: -

CDR3aa: ASSTLSRGEGSSYNEQF
v_gene: TRBV2
j_gene: TRBJ2-1
abundance: -

CDR3aa: ASRTQGAQGAF
v_gene: TRBV2
j_gene: TRBJ1-1
abundance: -

CDR3aa: ASSYGQGQEQY
v_gene: TRBV5-1
j_gene: TRBJ2-7
abundance: -

CDR3aa: ASRDPGQGAREQY
v_gene: TRBV6-5
j_gene: TRBJ2-7
abundance: -

CDR3aa: ASSKDPGAGILNTEAF
v_gene: TRBV19
j_gene: TRBJ1-1
abundance: -

CDR3aa: ASSPGVGYGYT
v_gene: TRBV18
j_gene: TRBJ1-2
abundance: few

CDR3aa: ASRPGQGGRAF
v_gene: TRBV19
j_gene: TRBJ1-1
abundance: few

CDR3aa: ASSADRRNYGYT
v_gene: TRBV5-6
j_gene: TRBJ1-2
abundance: -

CDR3aa: ASSLSAGSGNTIY
v_gene: TRBV7-9
j_gene: TRBJ1-3
abundance: -

CDR3aa: ASSPRLVRNQPQH
v_gene: TRBV6-5
j_gene: TRBJ1-5
abundance: -

CDR3aa: ASSPKAGLAGDDEQF
v_gene: TRBV4-3
j_gene: TRBJ2-1
abundance: -

CDR3aa: ASSQGLRTAEAF
v_gene: TRBV3-1/TRBV3-2
j_gene: TRBJ1-1
abundance: -

CDR3aa: AWRRGDRNTGELF
v_gene: TRBV30
j_gene: TRBJ2-2
abundance: few

CDR3aa: AWNPGATNEKLF
v_gene: TRBV30
j_gene: TRBJ1-4
abundance: -

CDR3aa: ASSLGGGGINSPLH
v_gene: TRBV5-1
j_gene: TRBJ1-6
abundance: -

CDR3aa: ASSLRGSEAF
v_gene: TRBV3-1/TRBV3-2
j_gene: TRBJ1-1
abundance: -

CDR3aa: ASSIGGYGRNTEAF
v_gene: TRBV19
j_gene: TRBJ1-1
abundance: -

CDR3aa: ASSPTSGGAHEQF
v_gene: TRBV7-3
j_gene: TRBJ2-1
abundance: -